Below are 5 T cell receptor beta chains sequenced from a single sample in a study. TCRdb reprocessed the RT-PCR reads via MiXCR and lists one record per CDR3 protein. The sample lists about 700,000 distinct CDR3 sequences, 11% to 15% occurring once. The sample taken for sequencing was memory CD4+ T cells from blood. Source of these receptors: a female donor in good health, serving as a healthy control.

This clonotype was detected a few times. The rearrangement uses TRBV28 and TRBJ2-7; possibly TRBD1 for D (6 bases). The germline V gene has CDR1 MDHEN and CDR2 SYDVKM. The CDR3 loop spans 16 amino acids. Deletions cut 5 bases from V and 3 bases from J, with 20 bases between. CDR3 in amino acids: CASSTASGTFNYEQYF. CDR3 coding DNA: TGTGCCAGCAGTACCGCCTCCGGGACATTTAACTACGAGCAGTACTTC.

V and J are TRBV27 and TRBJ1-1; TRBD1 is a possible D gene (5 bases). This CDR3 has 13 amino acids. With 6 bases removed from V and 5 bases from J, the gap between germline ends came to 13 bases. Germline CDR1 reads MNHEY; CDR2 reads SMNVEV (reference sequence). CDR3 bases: TGTGCCAGCAGCCACGGGGGTGAAACTGAAGCTTTCTTT. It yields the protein CASSHGGETEAFF.

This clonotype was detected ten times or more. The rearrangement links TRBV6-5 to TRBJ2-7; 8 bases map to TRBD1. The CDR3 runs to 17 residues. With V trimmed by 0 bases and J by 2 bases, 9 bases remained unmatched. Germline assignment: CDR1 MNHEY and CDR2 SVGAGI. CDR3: CASSYSLTGVYAYEQYF. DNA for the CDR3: TGTGCCAGCAGTTACTCCTTGACAGGGGTTTACGCCTACGAGCAGTACTTC.

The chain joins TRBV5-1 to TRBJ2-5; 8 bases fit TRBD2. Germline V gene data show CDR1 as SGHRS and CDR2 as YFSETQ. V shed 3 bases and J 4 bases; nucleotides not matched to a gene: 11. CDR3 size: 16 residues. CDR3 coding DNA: TGCGCCAGCAGCTCGGGGGGGGTGATAGCGGGAGAGACCCAGTACTTC. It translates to CASSSGGVIAGETQYF.

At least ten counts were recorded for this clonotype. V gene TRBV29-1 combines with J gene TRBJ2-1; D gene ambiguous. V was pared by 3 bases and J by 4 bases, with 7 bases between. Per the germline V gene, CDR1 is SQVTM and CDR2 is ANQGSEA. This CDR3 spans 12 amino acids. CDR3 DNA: TGCAGCGTTGATTTGGGTTACAATGAGCAGTTCTTC. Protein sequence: CSVDLGYNEQFF.